These 9 T cell receptor beta chains came from one sample sequenced in a study of T cells after yellow fever vaccination. TCRdb re-called the 5' RACE reads through MiXCR, storing one row per CDR3 protein. The table has 500,000 to 650,000 distinct CDR3 sequences, roughly an eighth seen once. The material was PBMCs, obtained on the day of the yellow fever booster vaccination. These receptors originate from a man aged 30-40 years who received the YFV17D yellow fever vaccine.

The chain recombines TRBV9 with TRBJ1-5; no clear D. CDR3 size: 15 residues. V lost 0 bases, J lost 4 bases, and 11 bases lay in between. Germline CDR1 is SGDLS and CDR2 is YYNGEE. The CDR3 nucleotides read TGTGCCAGCAGCGTAGTGACCGGGAAAAATCAGCCCCAGCATTTT. Translating it yields CASSVVTGKNQPQHF.

Only one count was recorded for this clonotype. This chain uses TRBV30 with TRBJ2-5; D might be TRBD2 (6 bases). The CDR3 contains 14 residues. Trimming removed 3 bases at V and 5 bases at J, with 16 bases between. The germline CDR1 and CDR2 sequences are GTSNPN and SVGIG (reference sequence). CDR3 in DNA: TGTGCCTGGAGCCGACTAGGCTTGTTTGAGACCCAGTACTTC. Amino acids: CAWSRLGLFETQYF.

V and J are TRBV6-1 and TRBJ1-2, with 10 bases lining up with TRBD1. CDR3 length: 16 amino acids. Germline lookup yields CDR1 MNHNS and CDR2 SASEGT. The V gene end was trimmed by 5 bases and the J gene end by 0 bases; junction bases not matched to a gene: 6. DNA of the CDR3: TGTGCCAGCAGTCTCCGGGACAGGGGCTCTAACTATGGCTACACCTTC. This gives the protein CASSLRDRGSNYGYTF.

A few counts support this clonotype. The V and J genes are TRBV7-2 and TRBJ2-3; D not certain. Germline CDR1 is SGHTA and CDR2 is FQGNSA. V was shortened by 4 bases and J by 0 bases, with 11 bases between the two germline ends. The CDR3 has 15 amino acids. CDR3 residues: CASSSDGSSTDTQYF. The CDR3 DNA follows: TGTGCCAGCAGCTCGGACGGGTCTAGCACAGATACGCAGTATTTT.

In its sample, this clonotype was seen a few times. This rearrangement joins TRBV10-3 to TRBJ2-5; unclear D gene. Germline V CDR1 and CDR2: ENHRY, SYGVKD. The CDR3 loop spans 13 amino acids. V was trimmed by 8 bases and J by 5 bases, leaving 15 bases between them. The CDR3 bases are TGTGCCATCGGTGGGCTAGTCGGGGAGACCCAGTACTTC. Translating it yields CAIGGLVGETQYF.

The chain recombines TRBV12-3 or TRBV12-4 with TRBJ2-5; D may be TRBD1 (6 bases). The V and J ends lost 5 bases and 4 bases respectively, with 17 bases between them. This CDR3 is 15 amino acids long. The chain's CDR3 is CASSRQVTQGETQYF. The CDR3, as DNA: TGTGCCAGCAGTCGACAGGTCACCCAGGGAGAGACCCAGTACTTC.

The V call is TRBV10-3, the J call TRBJ2-7, with 8 bases that match TRBD1. This CDR3 has 13 amino acids. The V and J ends lost 5 bases and 2 bases, in that order; junction bases with no gene match: 2. Germline V CDR1 and CDR2: ENHRY, SYGVKD. The CDR3 bases are TGTGCCATCAGTCCGGGACAGGCCTACGAGCAGTACTTC. Encoded protein: CAISPGQAYEQYF.

The rearrangement links TRBV20-1 to TRBJ1-5; the D is unclear. The CDR3 is 12 amino acids. The germline V gene encodes CDR1 DFQATT and CDR2 SNEGSKA (reference sequence). V lost 6 bases to trimming and J lost 3 bases, with 9 bases between them. Written as DNA, the CDR3 is TGCAGTGCCAGACGGAACAATCAGCCCCAGCATTTT. Translated: CSARRNNQPQHF.

The chain is built from TRBV15 and TRBJ2-3; no clear D gene. Per germline, CDR1 LNHNV and CDR2 YYDKDF (reference sequence). The CDR3 consists of 14 residues. V shed 1 base and J shed 3 bases, with 8 bases lying between them. DNA of the CDR3: TGTGCCACCAGCAGAGCGGGTCATACAGATACGCAGTATTTT. Its protein is CATSRAGHTDTQYF.